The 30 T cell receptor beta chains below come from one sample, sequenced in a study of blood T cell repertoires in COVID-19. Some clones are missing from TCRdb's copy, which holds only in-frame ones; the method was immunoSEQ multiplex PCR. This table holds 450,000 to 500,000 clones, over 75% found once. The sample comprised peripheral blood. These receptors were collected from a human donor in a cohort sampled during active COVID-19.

CDR3 DNA: TGTGCCAGCAGCCAAGCGGGAGGGCCCCGAGAGCAGTTCTTC. It translates to CASSQAGGPREQFF. The chain carries TRBV14 and TRBJ2-1; TRBD2 matches at 8 bases. In germline, CDR1 is SGHDN, CDR2 FVKESK. The junction had 6 bases not matched to a gene; V was cut back by 1 base and J by 10 bases. The CDR3 is 14 residues long.

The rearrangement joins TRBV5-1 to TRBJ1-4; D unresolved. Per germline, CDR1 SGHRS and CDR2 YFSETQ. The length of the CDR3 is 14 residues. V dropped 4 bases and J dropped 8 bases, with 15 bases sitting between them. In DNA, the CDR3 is TGCGCCAGCAGCGACCGGCGTGAGGCCGAAAAACTGTTTTTT. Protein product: CASSDRREAEKLFF.

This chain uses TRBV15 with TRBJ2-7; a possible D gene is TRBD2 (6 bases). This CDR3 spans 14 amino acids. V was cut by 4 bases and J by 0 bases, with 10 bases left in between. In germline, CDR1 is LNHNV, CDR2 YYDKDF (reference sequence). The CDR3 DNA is TGTGCCACCAGCAATGGCGGGAACTCCTACGAGCAGTACTTC. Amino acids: CATSNGGNSYEQYF.

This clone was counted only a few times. The chain's CDR3 is CASSQKRTGADTQYF. The DNA for the CDR3 is TGTGCCAGCAGCCAAAAACGCACAGGAGCAGATACGCAGTATTTT. The chain is built from TRBV4-2 and TRBJ2-3, with D perhaps matching TRBD1 (5 bases). The V gene lost 2 bases and the J gene lost 4 bases, with 13 bases spanning the gap. The CDR3 consists of 15 residues. In germline, CDR1 is LGHNA, CDR2 YNFKEQ.

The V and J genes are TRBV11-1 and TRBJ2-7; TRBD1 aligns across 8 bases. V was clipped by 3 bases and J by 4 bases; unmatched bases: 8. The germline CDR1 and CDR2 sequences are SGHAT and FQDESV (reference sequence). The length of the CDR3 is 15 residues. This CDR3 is CASSLDRADQYEQYF. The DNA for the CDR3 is TGTGCCAGCAGCTTGGACAGGGCGGATCAGTACGAGCAGTACTTC.

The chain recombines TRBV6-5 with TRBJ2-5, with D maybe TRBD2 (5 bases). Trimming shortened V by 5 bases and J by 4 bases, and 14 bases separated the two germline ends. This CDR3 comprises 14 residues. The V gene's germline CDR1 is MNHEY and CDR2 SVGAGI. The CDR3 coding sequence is TGTGCCAGCAGTAGTACGGCTAGCATAGAGACCCAGTACTTC. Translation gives CASSSTASIETQYF.

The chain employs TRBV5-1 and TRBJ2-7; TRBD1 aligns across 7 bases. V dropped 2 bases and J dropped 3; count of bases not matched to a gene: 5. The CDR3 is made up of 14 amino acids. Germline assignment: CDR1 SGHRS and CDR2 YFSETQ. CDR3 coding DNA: TGCGCCAGCAGCTTTGGAGACAGGGACTACGAGCAGTACTTC. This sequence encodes CASSFGDRDYEQYF. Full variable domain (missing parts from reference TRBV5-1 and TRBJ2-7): KAGVTQTPRYLIKTRGQQVTLSCSPISGHRSVSWYQQTPGQGLQFLFEYFSETQRNKGNFPGRFSGRQFSNSRSEMNVSTLELGDSALYLCASSFGDRDYEQYFGPGTRLTVT.

The CDR3 DNA is TGTGCCAGCAGCCAAGCGTTAACAACGGACAGCCTCAACTACAATGAGCAGTTCTTC. Translation: CASSQALTTDSLNYNEQFF. V and J are TRBV4-2 and TRBJ2-1; D might be TRBD1 (6 bases). CDR3 size: 19 residues. CDR1 and CDR2 (germline): LGHNA, YNFKEQ. Deletions cut 1 base from V and 3 bases from J, with 22 bases between.

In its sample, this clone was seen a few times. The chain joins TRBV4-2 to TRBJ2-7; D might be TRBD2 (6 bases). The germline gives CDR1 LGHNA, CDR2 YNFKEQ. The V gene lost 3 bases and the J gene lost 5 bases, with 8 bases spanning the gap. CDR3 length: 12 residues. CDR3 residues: CASSQGLDEQYF. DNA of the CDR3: TGTGCCAGCAGCCAGGGACTTGACGAGCAGTACTTC.

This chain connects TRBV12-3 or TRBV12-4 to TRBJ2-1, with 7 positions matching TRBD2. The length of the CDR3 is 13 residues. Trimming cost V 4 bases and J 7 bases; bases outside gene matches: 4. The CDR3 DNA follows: TGTGCCAGCAGTTACAGCGGGAAAAATGAGCAGTTCTTC. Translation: CASSYSGKNEQFF.

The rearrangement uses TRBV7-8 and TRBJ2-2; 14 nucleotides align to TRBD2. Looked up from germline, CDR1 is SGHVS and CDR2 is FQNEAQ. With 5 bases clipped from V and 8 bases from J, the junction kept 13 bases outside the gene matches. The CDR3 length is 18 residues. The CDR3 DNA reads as TGTGCCAGCAGCCCGGGACTAGCGGGAGTTCACGGTAAAGGGGAGCTGTTTTTT. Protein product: CASSPGLAGVHGKGELFF.

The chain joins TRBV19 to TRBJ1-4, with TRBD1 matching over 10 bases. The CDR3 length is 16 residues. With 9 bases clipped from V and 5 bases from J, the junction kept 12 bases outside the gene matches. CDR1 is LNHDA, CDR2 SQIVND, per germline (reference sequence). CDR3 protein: CASKRNLGQGNEKLFF. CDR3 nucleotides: TGTGCCAGCAAGAGAAATCTGGGACAGGGGAATGAAAAACTGTTTTTT. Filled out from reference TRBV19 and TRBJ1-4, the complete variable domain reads DGGITQSPKYLFRKEGQNVTLSCEQNLNHDAMYWYRQDPGQGLRLIYYSQIVNDFQKGDIAEGYSVSREKKESFPLTVTSAQKNPTAFYLCASKRNLGQGNEKLFFGSGTQLSVL.

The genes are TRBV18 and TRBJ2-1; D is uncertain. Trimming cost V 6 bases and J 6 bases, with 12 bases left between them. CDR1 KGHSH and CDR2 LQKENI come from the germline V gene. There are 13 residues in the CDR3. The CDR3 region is CASSPTPSNEQFF. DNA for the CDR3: TGTGCCAGCTCGCCCACTCCTTCCAATGAGCAGTTCTTC.

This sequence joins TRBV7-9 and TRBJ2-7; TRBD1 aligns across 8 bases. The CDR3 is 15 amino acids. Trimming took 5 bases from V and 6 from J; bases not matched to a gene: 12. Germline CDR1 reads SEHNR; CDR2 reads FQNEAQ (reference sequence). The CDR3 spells CASSAPIGTGFEQYF. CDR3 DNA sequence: TGTGCCAGCAGCGCTCCTATCGGGACAGGCTTCGAGCAGTACTTC.

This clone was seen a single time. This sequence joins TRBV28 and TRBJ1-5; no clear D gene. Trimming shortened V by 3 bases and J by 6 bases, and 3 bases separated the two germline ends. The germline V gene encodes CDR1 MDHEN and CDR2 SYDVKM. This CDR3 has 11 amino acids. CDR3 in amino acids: CASSFGQPQHF. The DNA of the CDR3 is TGTGCCAGCAGTTTCGGTCAGCCCCAGCATTTT.

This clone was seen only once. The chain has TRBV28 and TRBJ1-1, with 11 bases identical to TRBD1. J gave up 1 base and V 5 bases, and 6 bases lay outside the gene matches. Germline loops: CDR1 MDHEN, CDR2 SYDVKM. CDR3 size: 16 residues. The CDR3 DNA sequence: TGTGCCAGCAGTCTCACCGGGACAGGGGGGAACACTGAAGCTTTCTTT. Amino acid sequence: CASSLTGTGGNTEAFF.

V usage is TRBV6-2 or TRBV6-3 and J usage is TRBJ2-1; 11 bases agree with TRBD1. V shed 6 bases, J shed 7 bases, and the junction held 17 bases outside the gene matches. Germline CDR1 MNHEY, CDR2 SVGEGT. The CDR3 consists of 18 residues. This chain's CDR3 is CASSDAGTGGTPLNEQFF. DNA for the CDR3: TGTGCCAGCAGCGACGCCGGGACAGGGGGTACACCACTGAATGAGCAGTTCTTC.

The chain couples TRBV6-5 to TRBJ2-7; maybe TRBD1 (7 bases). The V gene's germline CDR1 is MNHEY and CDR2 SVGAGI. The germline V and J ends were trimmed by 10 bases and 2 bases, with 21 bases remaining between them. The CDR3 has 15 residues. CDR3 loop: CATISGPGGTYEQYF. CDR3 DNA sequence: TGTGCCACCATCTCCGGGCCAGGGGGGACCTACGAGCAGTACTTC.

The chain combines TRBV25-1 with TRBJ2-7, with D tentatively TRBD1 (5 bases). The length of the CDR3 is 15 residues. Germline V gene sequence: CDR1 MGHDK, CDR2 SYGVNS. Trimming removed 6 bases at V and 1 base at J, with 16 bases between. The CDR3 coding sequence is TGTGCCAGCAGCGACCAGGGCGGCCCTTCCTACGAGCAGTACTTC. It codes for CASSDQGGPSYEQYF.

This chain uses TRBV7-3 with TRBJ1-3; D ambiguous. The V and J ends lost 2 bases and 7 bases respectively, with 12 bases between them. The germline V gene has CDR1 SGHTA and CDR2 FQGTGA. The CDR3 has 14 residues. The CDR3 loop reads CASSLVSTDNTIYF. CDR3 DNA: TGTGCCAGCAGCTTAGTCTCTACAGACAACACCATATATTTT.

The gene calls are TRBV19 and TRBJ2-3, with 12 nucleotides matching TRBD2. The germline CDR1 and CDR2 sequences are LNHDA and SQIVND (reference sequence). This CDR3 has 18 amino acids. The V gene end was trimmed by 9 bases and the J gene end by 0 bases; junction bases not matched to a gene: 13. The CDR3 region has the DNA TGTGCCAGCGAGGATGGGACTAGCGGGCTCACTAGCACAGATACGCAGTATTTT. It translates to CASEDGTSGLTSTDTQYF.

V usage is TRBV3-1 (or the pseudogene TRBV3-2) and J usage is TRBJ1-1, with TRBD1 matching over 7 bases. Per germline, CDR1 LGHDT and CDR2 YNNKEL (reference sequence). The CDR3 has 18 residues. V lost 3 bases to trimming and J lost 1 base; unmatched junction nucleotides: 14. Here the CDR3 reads CASSHTTGVLGGNTEAFF. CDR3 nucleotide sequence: TGTGCCAGCAGCCACACAACAGGGGTCCTAGGGGGGAACACTGAAGCTTTCTTT.

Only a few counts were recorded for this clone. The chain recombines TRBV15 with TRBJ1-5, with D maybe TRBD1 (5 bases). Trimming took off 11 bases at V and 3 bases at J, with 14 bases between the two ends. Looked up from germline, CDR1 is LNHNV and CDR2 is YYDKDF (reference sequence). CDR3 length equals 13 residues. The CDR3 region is CASARGVNQPQHF. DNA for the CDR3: TGTGCCTCCGCCCGGGGGGTCAATCAGCCCCAGCATTTT.

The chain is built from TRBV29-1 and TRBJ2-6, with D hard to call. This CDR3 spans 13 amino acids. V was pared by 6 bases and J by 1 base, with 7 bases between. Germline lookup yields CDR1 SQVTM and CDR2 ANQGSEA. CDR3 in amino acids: CSVSLSGANVLTF. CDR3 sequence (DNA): TGCAGCGTCTCTTTATCTGGGGCCAACGTCCTGACTTTC.

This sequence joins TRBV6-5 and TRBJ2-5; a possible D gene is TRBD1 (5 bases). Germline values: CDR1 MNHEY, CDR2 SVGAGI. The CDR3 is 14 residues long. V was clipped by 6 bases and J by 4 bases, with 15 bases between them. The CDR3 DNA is TGTGCCAGCAGCCAAAGCAGGGTTCCAGAGACCCAGTACTTC. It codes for CASSQSRVPETQYF.

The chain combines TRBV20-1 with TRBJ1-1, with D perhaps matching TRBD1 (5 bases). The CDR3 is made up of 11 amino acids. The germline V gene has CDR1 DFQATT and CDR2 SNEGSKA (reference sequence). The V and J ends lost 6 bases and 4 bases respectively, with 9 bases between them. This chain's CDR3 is CSAGGGTEAFF. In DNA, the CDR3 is TGCAGTGCGGGGGGGGGCACTGAAGCTTTCTTT.

The CDR3 spells CASSPTGEGREKLFF. CDR3 nucleotide sequence: TGCGCCAGCAGCCCGACCGGCGAGGGTCGAGAAAAACTGTTTTTT. The V and J genes are TRBV4-3 and TRBJ1-4; no clear D gene. Germline CDR1 is LGHNA and CDR2 is YSLEER. V dropped 4 bases and J dropped 8 bases, with 17 bases sitting between them. This CDR3 is 15 amino acids long.

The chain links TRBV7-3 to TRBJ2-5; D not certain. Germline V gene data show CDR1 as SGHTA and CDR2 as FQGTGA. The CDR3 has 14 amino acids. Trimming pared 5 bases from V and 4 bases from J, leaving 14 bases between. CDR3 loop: CASSQPIYGETQYF. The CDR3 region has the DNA TGTGCCAGCAGCCAACCCATCTACGGAGAGACCCAGTACTTC.

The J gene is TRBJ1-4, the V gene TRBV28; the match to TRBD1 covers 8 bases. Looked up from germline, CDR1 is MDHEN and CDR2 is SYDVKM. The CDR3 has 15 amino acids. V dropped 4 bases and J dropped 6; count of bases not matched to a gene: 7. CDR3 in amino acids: CASSSRTGIDEKLFF. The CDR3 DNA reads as TGTGCCAGCAGTTCTCGGACAGGGATCGATGAAAAACTGTTTTTT.

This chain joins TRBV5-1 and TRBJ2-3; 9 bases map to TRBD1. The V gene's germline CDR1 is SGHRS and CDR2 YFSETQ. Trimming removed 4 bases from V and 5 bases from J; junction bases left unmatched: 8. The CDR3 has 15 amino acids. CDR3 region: CASSTPGQGLDTQYF. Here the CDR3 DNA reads TGCGCCAGCAGCACACCGGGACAGGGATTAGATACGCAGTATTTT. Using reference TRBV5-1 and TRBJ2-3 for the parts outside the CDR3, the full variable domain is KAGVTQTPRYLIKTRGQQVTLSCSPISGHRSVSWYQQTPGQGLQFLFEYFSETQRNKGNFPGRFSGRQFSNSRSEMNVSTLELGDSALYLCASSTPGQGLDTQYFGPGTRLTVL.